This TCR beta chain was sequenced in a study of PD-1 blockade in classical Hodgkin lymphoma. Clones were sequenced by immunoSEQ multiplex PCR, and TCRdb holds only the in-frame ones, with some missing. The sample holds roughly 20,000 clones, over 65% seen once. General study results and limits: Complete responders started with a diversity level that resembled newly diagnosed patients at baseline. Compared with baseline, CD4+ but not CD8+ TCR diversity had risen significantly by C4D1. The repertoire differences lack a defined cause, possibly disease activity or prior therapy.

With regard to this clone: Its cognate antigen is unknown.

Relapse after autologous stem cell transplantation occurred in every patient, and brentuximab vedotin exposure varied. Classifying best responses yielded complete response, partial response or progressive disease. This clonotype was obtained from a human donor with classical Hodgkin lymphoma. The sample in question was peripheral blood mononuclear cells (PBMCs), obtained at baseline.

CDR3: CASSFGRGNNQPQHF. The CDR3 bases are TGTGCCAGCAGTTTCGGCAGGGGAAATAATCAGCCCCAGCATTTT. The rearrangement joins TRBV27 to TRBJ1-5, with D possibly matching TRBD1 (6 bases). V was trimmed by 3 bases and J by 4 bases, leaving 13 bases between them. This CDR3 contains 15 residues. Germline V lookup: CDR1 MNHEY, CDR2 SMNVEV (reference sequence).